What follows describes a single T cell receptor (beta chain). Its antigen remains unidentified. The data derive from a study of cytomegalovirus exposure and HLA in healthy donors. The study, taken as a whole, reports: TRBV6-2, TRBV6-3 and some other V segments were unresolvable in 87-base-pair reads. A missense variant in DCLRE1C was later tied to TCR beta V- and J-gene trimming.

In the PCR, 60 Vbeta and 13 Jbeta primers were used. Profiled with immunoSEQ multiplex PCR; TCRdb holds only in-frame clones, not every one. The sample consists of 120,000 to 150,000 clones, 64% of them appearing once. Germline V CDR1 and CDR2: SGHRS, YFSETQ. This CDR3 has 14 amino acids. V shed 5 bases and J 9 bases; nucleotides not matched to a gene: 11. The TCR sequence derives from a woman aged 30 to 39 in good health and CMV-seropositive. The chain carries TRBV5-1 and TRBJ2-1; 7 bases line up with TRBD2. Sequenced input: PBMCs. CDR3 coding DNA: TGCGCCAGCAGTGCCGGAGGGCGGGGGATTGAGCAGTTCTTC. This translates into CASSAGGRGIEQFF.